This TCR beta chain was found in a study of cytomegalovirus exposure and HLA in healthy donors. Study results and caveats: Later analysis identified around 15,000 TCR beta sequences associated with HLA alleles, using a false discovery rate threshold of 0.05. It was likely that a cluster of highly shared sequence variants was a sequencing artifact.

This CDR3 contains 14 residues. Germline-derived CDR1 and CDR2 are SEHNR and FQNEAQ (reference sequence). PCR amplification relied on 60 Vbeta primers (plus 13 Jbeta primers). Libraries were prepared by immunoSEQ multiplex PCR; TCRdb keeps only in-frame clonotypes and omits some of them. The table has about 150,000 clones, over 75% seen once. A note on this clone: Antigen specificity is unknown. The junction and the germline gene differ at one end; a read error may be behind it.

Samples came from healthy bone marrow donors. The sequence was collected from a woman in her 50s in good health and CMV-seropositive. Specimen: PBMCs. V is TRBV7-9 and J is TRBJ2-2; perhaps D is TRBD1 or TRBD2 (7 bases each). This chain's CDR3 is CSSSGTVNTGELFF. The CDR3, as DNA: TGTTCCAGCAGCGGGACAGTGAACACCGGGGAGCTGTTTTTT.